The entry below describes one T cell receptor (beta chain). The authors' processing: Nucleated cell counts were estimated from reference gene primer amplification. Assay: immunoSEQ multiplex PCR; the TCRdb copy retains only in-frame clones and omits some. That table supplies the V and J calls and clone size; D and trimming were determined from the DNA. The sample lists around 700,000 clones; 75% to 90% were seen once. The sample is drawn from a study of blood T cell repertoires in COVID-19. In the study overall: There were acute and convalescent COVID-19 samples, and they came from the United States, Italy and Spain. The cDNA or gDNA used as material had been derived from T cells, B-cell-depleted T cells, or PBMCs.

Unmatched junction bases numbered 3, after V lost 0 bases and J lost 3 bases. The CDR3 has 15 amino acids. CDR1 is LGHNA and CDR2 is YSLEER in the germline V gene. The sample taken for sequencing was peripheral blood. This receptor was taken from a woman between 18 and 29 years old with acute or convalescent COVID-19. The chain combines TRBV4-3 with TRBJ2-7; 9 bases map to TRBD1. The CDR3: CASSQDLTGGYEQYF. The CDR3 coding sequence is TGCGCCAGCAGCCAAGATCTGACAGGGGGCTACGAGCAGTACTTC.